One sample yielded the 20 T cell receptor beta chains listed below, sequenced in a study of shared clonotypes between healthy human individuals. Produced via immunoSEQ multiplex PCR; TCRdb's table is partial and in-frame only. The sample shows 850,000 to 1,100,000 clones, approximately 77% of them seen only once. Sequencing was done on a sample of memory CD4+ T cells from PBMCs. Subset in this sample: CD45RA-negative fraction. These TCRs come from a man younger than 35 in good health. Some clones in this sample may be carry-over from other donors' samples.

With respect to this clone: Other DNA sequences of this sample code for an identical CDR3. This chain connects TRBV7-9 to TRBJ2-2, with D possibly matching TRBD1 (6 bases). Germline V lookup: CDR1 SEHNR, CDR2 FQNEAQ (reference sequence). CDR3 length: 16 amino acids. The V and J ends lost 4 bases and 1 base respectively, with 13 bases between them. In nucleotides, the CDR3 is TGTGCCAGCAGCTGGGCCGGGACAAAGAACACCGGGGAGCTGTTTTTT. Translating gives CASSWAGTKNTGELFF.

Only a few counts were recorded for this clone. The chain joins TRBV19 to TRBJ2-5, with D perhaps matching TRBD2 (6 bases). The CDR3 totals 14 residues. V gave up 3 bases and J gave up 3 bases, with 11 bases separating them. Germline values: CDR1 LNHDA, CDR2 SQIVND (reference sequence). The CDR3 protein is CASSMRDSKETQYF. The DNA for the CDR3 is TGTGCCAGTAGTATGCGGGACTCAAAAGAGACCCAGTACTTC.

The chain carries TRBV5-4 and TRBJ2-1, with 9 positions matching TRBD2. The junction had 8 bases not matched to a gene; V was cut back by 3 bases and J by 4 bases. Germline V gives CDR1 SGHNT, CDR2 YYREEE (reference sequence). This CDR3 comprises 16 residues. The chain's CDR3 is CASSSHSSGKYNEQFF. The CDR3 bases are TGTGCCAGCAGCTCACACTCTAGCGGGAAATACAATGAGCAGTTCTTC.

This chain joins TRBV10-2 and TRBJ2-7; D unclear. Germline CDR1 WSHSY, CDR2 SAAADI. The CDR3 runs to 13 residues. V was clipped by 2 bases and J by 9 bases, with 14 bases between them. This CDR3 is CASSEPKGQRQYF. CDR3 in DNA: TGCGCCAGCAGTGAGCCCAAAGGGCAGCGGCAGTACTTC.

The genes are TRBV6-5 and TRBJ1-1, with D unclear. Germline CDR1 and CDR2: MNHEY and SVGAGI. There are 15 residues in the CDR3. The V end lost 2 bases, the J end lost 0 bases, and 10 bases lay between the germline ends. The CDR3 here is CASSYQTTVNTEAFF. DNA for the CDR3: TGTGCCAGCAGTTACCAGACGACGGTGAACACTGAAGCTTTCTTT.

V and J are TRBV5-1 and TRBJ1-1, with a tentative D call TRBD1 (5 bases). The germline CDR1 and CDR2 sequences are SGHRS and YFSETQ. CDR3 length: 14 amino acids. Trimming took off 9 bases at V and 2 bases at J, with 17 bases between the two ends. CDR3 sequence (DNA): TGCGCCACCTCGCAGGGCCCAGCCAACACTGAAGCTTTCTTT. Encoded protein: CATSQGPANTEAFF.

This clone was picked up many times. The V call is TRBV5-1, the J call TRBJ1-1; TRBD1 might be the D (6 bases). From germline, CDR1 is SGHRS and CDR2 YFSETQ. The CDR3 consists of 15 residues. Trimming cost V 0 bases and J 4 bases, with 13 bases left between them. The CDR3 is CASSLGWGQGTEAFF. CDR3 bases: TGCGCCAGCAGCTTGGGCTGGGGGCAAGGCACTGAAGCTTTCTTT.

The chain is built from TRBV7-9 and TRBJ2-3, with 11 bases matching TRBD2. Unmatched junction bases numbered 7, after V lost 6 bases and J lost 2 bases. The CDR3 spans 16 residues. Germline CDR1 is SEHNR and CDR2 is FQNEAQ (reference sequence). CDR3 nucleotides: TGTGCCAGCAGTTCAATAGCGGGAGGGCCCACAGATACGCAGTATTTT. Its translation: CASSSIAGGPTDTQYF.

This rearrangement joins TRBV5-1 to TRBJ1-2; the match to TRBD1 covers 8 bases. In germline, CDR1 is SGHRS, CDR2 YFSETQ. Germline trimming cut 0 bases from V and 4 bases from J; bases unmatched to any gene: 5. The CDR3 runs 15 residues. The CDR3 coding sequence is TGCGCCAGCAGCTTGGATCGGACAGGGCGCTATGGCTACACCTTC. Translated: CASSLDRTGRYGYTF.

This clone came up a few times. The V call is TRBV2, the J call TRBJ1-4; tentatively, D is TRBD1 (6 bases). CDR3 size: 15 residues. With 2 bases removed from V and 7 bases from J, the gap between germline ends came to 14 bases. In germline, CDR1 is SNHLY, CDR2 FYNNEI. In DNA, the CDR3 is TGTGCCAGCAGTGAAAGAGACAGGACGAGTGAAAAACTGTTTTTT. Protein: CASSERDRTSEKLFF.

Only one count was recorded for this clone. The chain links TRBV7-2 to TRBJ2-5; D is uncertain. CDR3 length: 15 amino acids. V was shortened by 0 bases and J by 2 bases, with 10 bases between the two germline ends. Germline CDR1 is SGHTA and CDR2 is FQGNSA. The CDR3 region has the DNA TGTGCCAGCAGCTTAGCCCCCAACACTCAAGAGACCCAGTACTTC. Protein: CASSLAPNTQETQYF.

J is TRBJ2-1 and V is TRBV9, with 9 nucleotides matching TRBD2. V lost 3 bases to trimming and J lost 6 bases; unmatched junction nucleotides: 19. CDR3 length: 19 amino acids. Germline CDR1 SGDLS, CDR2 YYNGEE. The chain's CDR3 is CASSATWALAAGGPNEQFF. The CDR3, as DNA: TGTGCCAGCAGCGCAACTTGGGCGCTAGCGGCGGGAGGGCCCAATGAGCAGTTCTTC.

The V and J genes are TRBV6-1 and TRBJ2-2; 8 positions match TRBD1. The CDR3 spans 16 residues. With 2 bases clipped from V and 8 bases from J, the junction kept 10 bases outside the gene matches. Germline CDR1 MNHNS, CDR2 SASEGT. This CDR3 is CASSEPFQGARGELFF. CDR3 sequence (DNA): TGTGCCAGCAGTGAACCCTTCCAGGGGGCGAGGGGGGAGCTGTTTTTT.

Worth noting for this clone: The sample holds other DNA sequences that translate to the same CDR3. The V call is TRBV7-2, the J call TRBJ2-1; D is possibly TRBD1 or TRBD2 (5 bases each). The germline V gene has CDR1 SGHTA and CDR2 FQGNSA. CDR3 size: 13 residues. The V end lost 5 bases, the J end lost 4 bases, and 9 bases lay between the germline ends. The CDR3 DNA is TGTGCCAGCAGCCTCGGGACGTACAATGAGCAGTTCTTC. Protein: CASSLGTYNEQFF.

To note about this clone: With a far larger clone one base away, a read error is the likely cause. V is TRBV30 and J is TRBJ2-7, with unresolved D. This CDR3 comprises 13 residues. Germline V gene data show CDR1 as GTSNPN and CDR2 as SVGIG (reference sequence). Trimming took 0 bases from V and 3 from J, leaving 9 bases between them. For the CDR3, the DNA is TGTGCCTGGAGTGTACTGGTGGACTACGAGCAGTACTTC. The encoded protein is CAWSVLVDYEQYF.

CDR3 region: CASRPGGSGNTIYF. CDR3 DNA: TGTGCCAGCCGCCCTGGAGGGTCTGGAAACACCATATATTTT. The chain employs TRBV5-5 and TRBJ1-3; D ambiguous. With 7 bases removed from V and 1 base from J, the gap between germline ends came to 12 bases. The CDR3 length is 14 residues. Germline CDR1 SGHKS, CDR2 YYEKEE (reference sequence).

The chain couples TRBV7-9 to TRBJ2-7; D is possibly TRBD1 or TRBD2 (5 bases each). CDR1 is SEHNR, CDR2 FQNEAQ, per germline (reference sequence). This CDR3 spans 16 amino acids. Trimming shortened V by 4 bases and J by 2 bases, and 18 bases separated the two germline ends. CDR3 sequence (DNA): TGTGCCAGCAGCTCGGACCGGGACGGGGACCCCTACGAGCAGTACTTC. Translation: CASSSDRDGDPYEQYF.

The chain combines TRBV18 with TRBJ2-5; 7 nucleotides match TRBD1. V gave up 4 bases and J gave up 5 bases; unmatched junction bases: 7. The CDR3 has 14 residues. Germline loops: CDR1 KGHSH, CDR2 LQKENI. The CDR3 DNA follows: TGTGCCAGCTCACTAAACTACAGGGGTGAGACCCAGTACTTC. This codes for CASSLNYRGETQYF.

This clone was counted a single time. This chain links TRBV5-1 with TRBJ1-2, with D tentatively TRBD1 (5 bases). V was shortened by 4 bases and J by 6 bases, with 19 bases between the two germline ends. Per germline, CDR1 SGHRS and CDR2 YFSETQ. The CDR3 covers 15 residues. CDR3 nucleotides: TGCGCCAGCAGCCCGGACAACAGGTTTGGGGATGGCTACACCTTC. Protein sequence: CASSPDNRFGDGYTF.

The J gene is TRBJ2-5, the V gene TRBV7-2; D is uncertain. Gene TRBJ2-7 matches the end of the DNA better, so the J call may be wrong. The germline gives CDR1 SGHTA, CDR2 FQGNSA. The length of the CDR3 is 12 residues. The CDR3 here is CASSLWAREQYF. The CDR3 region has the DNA TGTGCCAGCAGCTTATGGGCCCGCGAGCAGTACTTC.